This TCR beta chain was sequenced during a study of blood T cell repertoires in COVID-19. In the study overall: T cells, B-cell-depleted T cells, or PBMCs provided the cDNA or gDNA that served as material.

The method was immunoSEQ multiplex PCR; TCRdb's version includes in-frame clones alone and lacks a portion of them. The data contain approximately 250,000 clones, 85% to 90% of them seen just once; the ten biggest clones take up approximately 4%. CDR3 size: 14 residues. V lost 5 bases and J lost 0, with 10 bases in between. Per germline, CDR1 LNHDA and CDR2 SQIVND (reference sequence). The chain recombines TRBV19 with TRBJ1-1; D may be TRBD1 (5 bases). The receptor comes from a woman in her 30s with acute COVID-19. The sequencing sample was made of PBMCs or T cells enriched from blood (not recorded which). This CDR3 is CASSLGHVNTEAFF. DNA for the CDR3: TGTGCCAGTAGTTTGGGGCACGTGAACACTGAAGCTTTCTTT.